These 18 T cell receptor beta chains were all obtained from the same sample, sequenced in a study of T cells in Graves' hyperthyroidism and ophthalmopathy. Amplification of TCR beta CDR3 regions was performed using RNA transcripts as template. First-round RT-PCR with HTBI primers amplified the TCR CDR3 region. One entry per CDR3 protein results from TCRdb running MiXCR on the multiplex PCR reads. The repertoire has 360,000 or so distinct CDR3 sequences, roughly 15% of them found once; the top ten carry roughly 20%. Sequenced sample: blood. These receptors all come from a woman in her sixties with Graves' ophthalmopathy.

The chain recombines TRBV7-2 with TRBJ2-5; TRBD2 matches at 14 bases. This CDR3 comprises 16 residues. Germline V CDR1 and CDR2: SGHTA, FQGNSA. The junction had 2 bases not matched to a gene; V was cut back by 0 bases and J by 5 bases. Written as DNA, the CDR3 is TGTGCCAGCAGCTTAGCCGGGACTAGCGGGAGTGAGACCCAGTACTTC. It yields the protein CASSLAGTSGSETQYF.

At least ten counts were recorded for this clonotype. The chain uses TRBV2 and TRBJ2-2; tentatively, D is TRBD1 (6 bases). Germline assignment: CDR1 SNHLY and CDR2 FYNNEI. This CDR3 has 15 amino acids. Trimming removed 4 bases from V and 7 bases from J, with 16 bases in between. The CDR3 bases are TGTGCCAGCAGTGCCGAAACAGGGTTTGTCGGGGAGCTGTTTTTT. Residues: CASSAETGFVGELFF.

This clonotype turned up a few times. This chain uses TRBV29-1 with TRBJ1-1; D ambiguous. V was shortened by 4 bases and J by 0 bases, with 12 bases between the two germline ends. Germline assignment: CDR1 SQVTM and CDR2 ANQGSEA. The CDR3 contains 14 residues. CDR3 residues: CSVGRLLLNTEAFF. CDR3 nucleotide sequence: TGCAGCGTTGGTCGGCTTCTCTTGAACACTGAAGCTTTCTTT.

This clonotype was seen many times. The CDR3 is CATSDPGQGSYEQYF. The CDR3, as DNA: TGTGCCACCAGTGACCCTGGACAGGGAAGTTACGAGCAGTACTTC. The chain has TRBV24-1 and TRBJ2-7; 8 bases fit TRBD1. This CDR3 region has 15 residues. V was pared by 4 bases and J by 4 bases, with 8 bases of the junction left unmatched. Germline assignment: CDR1 KGHDR and CDR2 SFDVKD.

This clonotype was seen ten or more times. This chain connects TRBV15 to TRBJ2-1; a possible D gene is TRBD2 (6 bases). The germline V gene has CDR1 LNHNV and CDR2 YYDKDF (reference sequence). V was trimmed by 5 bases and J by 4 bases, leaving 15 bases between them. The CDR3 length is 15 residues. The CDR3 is CATSGTWGVYNEQFF. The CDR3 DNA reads TGTGCCACCAGCGGGACTTGGGGGGTTTACAATGAGCAGTTCTTC.

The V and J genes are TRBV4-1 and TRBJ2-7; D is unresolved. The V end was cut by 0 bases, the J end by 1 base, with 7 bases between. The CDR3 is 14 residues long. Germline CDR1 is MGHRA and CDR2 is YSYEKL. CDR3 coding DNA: TGCGCCAGCAGCCAAGACGGCAGGTCCTACGAGCAGTACTTC. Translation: CASSQDGRSYEQYF.

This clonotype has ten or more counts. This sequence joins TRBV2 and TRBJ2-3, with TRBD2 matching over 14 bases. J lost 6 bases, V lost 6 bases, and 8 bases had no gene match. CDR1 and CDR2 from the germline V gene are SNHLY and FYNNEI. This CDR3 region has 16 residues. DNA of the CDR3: TGTGCCAGCAGACCGGGACTAGCGGGAGCAATGGATACGCAGTATTTT. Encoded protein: CASRPGLAGAMDTQYF. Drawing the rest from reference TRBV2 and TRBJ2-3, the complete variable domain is EPEVTQTPSHQVTQMGQEVILRCVPISNHLYFYWYRQILGQKVEFLVSFYNNEISEKSEIFDDQFSVERPDGSNFTLKIRSTKLEDSAMYFCASRPGLAGAMDTQYFGPGTRLTVL.

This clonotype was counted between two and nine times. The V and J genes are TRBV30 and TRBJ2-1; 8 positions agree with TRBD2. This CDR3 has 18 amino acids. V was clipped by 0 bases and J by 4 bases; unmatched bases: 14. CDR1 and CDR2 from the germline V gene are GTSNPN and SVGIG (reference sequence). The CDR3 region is CAWSVRAGLAGYYNEQFF. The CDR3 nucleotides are TGTGCCTGGAGTGTAAGAGCCGGACTAGCAGGGTATTACAATGAGCAGTTCTTC.

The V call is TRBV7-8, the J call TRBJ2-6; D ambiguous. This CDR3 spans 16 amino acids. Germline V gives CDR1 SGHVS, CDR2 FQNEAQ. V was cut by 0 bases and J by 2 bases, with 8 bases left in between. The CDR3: CASSLALGAGANVLTF. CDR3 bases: TGTGCCAGCAGCTTAGCCCTAGGCGCTGGGGCCAACGTCCTGACTTTC. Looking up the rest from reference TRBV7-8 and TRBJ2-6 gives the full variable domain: GAGVSQSPRYKVAKRGQDVALRCDPISGHVSLFWYQQALGQGPEFLTYFQNEAQLDKSGLPSDRFFAERPEGSVSTLKIQRTQQEDSAVYLCASSLALGAGANVLTFGAGSRLTVL.

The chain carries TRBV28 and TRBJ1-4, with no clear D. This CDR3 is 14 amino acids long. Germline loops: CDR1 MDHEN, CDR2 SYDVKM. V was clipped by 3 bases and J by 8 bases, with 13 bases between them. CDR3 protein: CASSFTGGREKLFF. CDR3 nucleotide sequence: TGTGCCAGCAGTTTTACGGGTGGGAGGGAAAAACTGTTTTTT.

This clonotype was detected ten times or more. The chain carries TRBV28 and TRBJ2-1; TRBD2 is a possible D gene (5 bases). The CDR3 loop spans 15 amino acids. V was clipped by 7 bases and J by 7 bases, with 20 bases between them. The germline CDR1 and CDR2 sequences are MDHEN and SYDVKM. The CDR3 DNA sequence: TGTGCCAGCATCACCCCGATCCTCGGGGTTAATGAGCAGTTCTTC. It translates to CASITPILGVNEQFF.

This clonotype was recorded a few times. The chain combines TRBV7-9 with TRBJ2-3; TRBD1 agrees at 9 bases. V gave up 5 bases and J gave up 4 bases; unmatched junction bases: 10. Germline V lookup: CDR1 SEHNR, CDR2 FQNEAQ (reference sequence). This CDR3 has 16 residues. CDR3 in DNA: TGTGCCAGCAGCAAATTAACAGGGGGCGAGTCAGATACGCAGTATTTT. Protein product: CASSKLTGGESDTQYF.

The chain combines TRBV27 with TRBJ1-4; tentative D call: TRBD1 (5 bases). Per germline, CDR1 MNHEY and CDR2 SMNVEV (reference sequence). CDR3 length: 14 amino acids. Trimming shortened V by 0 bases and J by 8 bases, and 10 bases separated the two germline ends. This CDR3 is CASSLSRRDEKLFF. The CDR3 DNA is TGTGCCAGCAGTTTATCGCGCAGGGACGAAAAACTGTTTTTT.

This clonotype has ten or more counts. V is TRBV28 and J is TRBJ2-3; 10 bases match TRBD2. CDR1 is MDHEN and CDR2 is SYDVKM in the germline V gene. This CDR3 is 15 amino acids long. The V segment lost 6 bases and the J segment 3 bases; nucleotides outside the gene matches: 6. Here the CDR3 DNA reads TGTGCCAGCAGCCCCTGGACTAGCGGAACAGATACGCAGTATTTT. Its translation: CASSPWTSGTDTQYF.

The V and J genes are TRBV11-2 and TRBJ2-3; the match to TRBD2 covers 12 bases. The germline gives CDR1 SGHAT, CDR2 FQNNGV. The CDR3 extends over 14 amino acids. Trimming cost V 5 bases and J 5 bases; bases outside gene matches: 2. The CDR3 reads CASSAGLAGDTQYF. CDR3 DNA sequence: TGTGCCAGCAGCGCGGGACTAGCGGGAGATACGCAGTATTTT. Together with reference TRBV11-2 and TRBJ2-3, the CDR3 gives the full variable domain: EAGVAQSPRYKIIEKRQSVAFWCNPISGHATLYWYQQILGQGPKLLIQFQNNGVVDDSQLPKDRFSAERLKGVDSTLKIQPAKLEDSAVYLCASSAGLAGDTQYFGPGTRLTVL.

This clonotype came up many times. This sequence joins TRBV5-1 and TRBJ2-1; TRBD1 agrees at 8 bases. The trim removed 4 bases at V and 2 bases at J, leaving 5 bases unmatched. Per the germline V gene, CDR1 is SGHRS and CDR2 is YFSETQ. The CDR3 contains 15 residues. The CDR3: CASSGDRGAYNEQFF. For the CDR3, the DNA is TGCGCCAGCAGCGGCGACAGGGGAGCCTACAATGAGCAGTTCTTC.

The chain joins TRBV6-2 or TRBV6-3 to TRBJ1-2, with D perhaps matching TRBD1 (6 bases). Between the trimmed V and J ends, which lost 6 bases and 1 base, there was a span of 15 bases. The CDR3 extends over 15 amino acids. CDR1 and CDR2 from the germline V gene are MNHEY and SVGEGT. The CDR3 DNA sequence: TGTGCCAGCAGAAGCAGGGGAGCCTATAACTATGGCTACACCTTC. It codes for CASRSRGAYNYGYTF.

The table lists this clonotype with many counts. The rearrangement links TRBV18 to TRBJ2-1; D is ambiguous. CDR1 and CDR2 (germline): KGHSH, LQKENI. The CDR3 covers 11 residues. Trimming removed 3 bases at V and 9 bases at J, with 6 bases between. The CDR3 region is CASSPASEQFF. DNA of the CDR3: TGTGCCAGCTCACCGGCTTCTGAGCAGTTCTTC.